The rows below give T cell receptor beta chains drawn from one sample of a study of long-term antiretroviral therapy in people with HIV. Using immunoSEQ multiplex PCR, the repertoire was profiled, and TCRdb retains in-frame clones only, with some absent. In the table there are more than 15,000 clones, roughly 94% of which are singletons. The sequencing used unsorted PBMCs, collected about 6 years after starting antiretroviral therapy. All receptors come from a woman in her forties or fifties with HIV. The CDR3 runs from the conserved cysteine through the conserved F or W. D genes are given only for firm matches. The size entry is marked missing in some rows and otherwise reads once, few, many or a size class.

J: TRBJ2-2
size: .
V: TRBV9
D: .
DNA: TGTGCCAGCAGCGTAGGTCATGGGAACACCGGGGAGCTGTTTTTT
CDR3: CASSVGHGNTGELFF

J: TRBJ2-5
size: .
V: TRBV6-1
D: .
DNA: TGTGCCAGCAGTGAAGAACGGGGGGCAAAGACCCAGTACTTC
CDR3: CASSEERGAKTQYF

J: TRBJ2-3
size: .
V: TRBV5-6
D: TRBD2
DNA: TGTGCCAGCAGCTTACGGAGGCTAGCGGGAGCCACAGATACGCAGTATTTT
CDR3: CASSLRRLAGATDTQYF

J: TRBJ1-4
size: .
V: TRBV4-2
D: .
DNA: TGTGCCAGCAGTCCCCTGGGCAGGACGGAGGGGGAAAAACTGTTTTTT
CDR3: CASSPLGRTEGEKLFF

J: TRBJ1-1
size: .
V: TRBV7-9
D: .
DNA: TGTGCCAGCAGCCCTCGGGCGGGGCCGAACACTGAAGCTTTCTTT
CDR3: CASSPRAGPNTEAFF

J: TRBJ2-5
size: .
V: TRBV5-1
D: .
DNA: TGCGCCAGCAGCTTGGAGGGAGCAGGGGAGACCCAGTACTTC
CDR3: CASSLEGAGETQYF

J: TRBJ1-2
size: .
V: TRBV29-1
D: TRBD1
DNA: TGCAGCGTTGTCAGGGACAGGGGGCTTCCAATCTATAGCTACACCTTC
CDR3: CSVVRDRGLPIYSYTF

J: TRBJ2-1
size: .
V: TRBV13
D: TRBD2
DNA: TGTGCCAGTCAGCGGGATCCCAGCTCCTACAATGAGCAGTTCTTC
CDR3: CASQRDPSSYNEQFF

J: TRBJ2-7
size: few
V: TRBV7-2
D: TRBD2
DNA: TGTGCCAGCAGCCAAGGGTCGAGCGGGAGTATCGACGAGCAGTACTTC
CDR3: CASSQGSSGSIDEQYF

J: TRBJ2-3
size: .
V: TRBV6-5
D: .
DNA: TGTGCCAGCAGACGACTAGAGGGTACGCAGTATTTT
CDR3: CASRRLEGTQYF

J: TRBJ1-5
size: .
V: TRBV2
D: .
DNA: TGTGCCAGCAGTGAAGCCGAACTCCGGGTCTATAGCAATCAGCCCCAGCATTTT
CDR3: CASSEAELRVYSNQPQHF

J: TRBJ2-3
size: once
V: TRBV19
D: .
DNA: TGTGCCAGTACCTCTCAGGGAAAAGTAACAGATACGCAGTATTTT
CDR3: CASTSQGKVTDTQYF

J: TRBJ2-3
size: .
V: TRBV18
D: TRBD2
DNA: TGTGCCAGCTCACCGCAACTGACTAGCGGGGGTTCCGGCACAGATACGCAGTATTTT
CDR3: CASSPQLTSGGSGTDTQYF

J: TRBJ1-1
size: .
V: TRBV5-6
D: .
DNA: TGTGCCAGCAGCTGGCAGGGGACGGTGAACACTGAAGCTTTCTTT
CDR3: CASSWQGTVNTEAFF

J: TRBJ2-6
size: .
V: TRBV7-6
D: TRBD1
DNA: TGTGCCAGCAGCTACCGACAGGGGGAATACAGGGTCCTGACTTTC
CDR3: CASSYRQGEYRVLTF

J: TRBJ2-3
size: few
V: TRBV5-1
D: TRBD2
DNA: TGCGCCAGCAGCCCGGGAACTAGCGGGAGCGCAGATACGCAGTATTTT
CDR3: CASSPGTSGSADTQYF

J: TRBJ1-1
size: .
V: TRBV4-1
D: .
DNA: TGCGCCAGCAGCCAAGCCGACAGTCGGAACACTGAAGCTTTCTTT
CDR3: CASSQADSRNTEAFF

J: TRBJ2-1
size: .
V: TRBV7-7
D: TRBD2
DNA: TGTGCTAGCAGCCCCGGGACTATTAATGAGCAGTTCTTC
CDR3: CASSPGTINEQFF

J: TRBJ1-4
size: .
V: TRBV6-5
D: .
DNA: TGTGCCAGCAGGGGGACGGGAACTAATGAAAAACTGTTTTTT
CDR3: CASRGTGTNEKLFF

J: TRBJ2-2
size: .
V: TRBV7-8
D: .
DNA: TGTGCCAGCAGCACCTACAGGGACACCGGGGAGCTGTTTTTT
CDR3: CASSTYRDTGELFF

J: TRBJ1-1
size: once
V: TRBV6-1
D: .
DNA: TGTGCCAGCAGTCTGACAGGAGGTCGCACTGAAGCTTTCTTT
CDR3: CASSLTGGRTEAFF

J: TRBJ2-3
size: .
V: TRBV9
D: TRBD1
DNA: TGTGCCAGCAGCCCCCTTGGGATAGGGACAGACCTCTCAGATACGCAGTATTTT
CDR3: CASSPLGIGTDLSDTQYF

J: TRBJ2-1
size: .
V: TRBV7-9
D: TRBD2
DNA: TGTGCCAGCAGCCAGACTAGCGGGAGTTTAAATGAGCAGTTCTTC
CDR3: CASSQTSGSLNEQFF

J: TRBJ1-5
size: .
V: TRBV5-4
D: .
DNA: TGTGCCAGCAGCTTGCAAGGGATGGGCCAGCCCCAGCATTTT
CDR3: CASSLQGMGQPQHF

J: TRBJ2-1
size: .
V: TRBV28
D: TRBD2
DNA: TGTGCCAGCAGTTCCGCCGGGACTAGCGGGAGGGGTGAGCAGTTCTTC
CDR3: CASSSAGTSGRGEQFF

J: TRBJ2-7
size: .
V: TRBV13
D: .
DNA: TGTGCCAGCAGCTTAGGGCGGGGCGAGCAGTACTTC
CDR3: CASSLGRGEQYF

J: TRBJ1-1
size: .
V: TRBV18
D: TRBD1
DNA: TGTGCCAGCTCATCGACAGGGGGGAGCACTGAAGCTTTCTTT
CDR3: CASSSTGGSTEAFF

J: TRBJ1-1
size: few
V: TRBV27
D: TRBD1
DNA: TGTGCCAGCAGTTTTAGGCCACCAGCAGGGGGAACGAACACTGAAGCTTTCTTT
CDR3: CASSFRPPAGGTNTEAFF

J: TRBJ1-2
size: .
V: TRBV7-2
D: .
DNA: TGTGCCAGCAGCCCTGGAAAGGACTATGGCTACACCTTC
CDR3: CASSPGKDYGYTF

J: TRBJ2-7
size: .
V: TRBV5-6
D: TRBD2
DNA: TGTGCCAGCAGCTTGGGACTAGCGGGGGTTGCAGGAGAGCAGTACTTC
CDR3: CASSLGLAGVAGEQYF

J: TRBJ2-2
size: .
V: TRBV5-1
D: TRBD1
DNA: TGCGCCAGCAGCGAACAGGGGGCTAACACCGGGGAGCTGTTTTTT
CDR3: CASSEQGANTGELFF

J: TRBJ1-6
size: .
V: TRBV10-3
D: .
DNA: TGTGCCATCAGTGAGTCGGATAGGGATAATTCACCCCTCCACTTT
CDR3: CAISESDRDNSPLHF

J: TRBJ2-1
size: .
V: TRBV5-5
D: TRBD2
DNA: TGTGCCAGCACCGGGACTAGTGCGATTGAGCAGTTCTTC
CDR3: CASTGTSAIEQFF

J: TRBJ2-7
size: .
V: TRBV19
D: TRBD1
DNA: TGTGCCAGTAGTGTCACGCGGACAGGGTGGGCCTACGAGCAGTACTTC
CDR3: CASSVTRTGWAYEQYF

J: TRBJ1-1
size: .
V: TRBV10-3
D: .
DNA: TGTGCCATCAGTGATCCGGACACTGAAGCTTTCTTT
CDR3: CAISDPDTEAFF

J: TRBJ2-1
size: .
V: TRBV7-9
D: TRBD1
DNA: TGTGCCAGCAGCTTGGGACAGACGTACAATGAGCAGTTCTTC
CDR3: CASSLGQTYNEQFF

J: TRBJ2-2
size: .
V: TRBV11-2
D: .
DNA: TGTGCCAGCAGCTTATCGGGTGGCGGGGAGCTGTTTTTT
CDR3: CASSLSGGGELFF

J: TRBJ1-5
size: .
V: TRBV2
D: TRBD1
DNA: TGTGCCAGCCGGGACAGGGGAGAGCAGCCCCAGCATTTT
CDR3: CASRDRGEQPQHF

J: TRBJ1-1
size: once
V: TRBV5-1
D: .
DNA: TGCGCCAGCAGCTTGGAGGTCAGCCAGATGAACACTGAAGCTTTCTTT
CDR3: CASSLEVSQMNTEAFF

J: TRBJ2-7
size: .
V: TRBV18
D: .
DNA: TGTGCCAGCTCACCCACCTCGTTGAACGAGCAGTACTTC
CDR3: CASSPTSLNEQYF

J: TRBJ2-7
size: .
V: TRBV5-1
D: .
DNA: TGCGCCAGCAGCTTGGGGTGGGAGCGCGCGTCCTCCTACGAGCAGTACTTC
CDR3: CASSLGWERASSYEQYF

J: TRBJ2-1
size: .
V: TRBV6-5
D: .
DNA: TGTGCCAGCGGTCGCTTCGAGGAGCAGTTCTTC
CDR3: CASGRFEEQFF

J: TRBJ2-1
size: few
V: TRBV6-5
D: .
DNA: TGTGCCAGCAGTTCCACCCGGAGCTCCTACAATGAGCAGTTCTTC
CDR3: CASSSTRSSYNEQFF

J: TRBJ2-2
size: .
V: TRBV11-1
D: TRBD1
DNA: TGTGCCAGCAGCCCGGGACAGGGAGAGGTCACCGGGGAGCTGTTTTTT
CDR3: CASSPGQGEVTGELFF

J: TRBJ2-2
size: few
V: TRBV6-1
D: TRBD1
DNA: TGTGCCAGCAGTGTGGGACAGGGGCGACGGGTCACCGGGGAGCTGTTTTTT
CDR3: CASSVGQGRRVTGELFF

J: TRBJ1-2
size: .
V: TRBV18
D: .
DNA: TGTGCCAGCTCGCTTACCAGTTACAATGATGGCTACACCTTC
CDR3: CASSLTSYNDGYTF

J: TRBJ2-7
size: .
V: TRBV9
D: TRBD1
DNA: TGTGCCAGCAGCCCCTGGGACAGGGGGCACTCCGAGCAGTACTTC
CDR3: CASSPWDRGHSEQYF

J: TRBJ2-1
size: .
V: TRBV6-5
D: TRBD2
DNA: TGTGCCAGCAGTTACGGGACTAGCGGGAATAATGAGCAGTTCTTC
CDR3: CASSYGTSGNNEQFF

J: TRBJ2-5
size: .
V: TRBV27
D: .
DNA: TGTGCCAGCAGTTTATCTTCCCGACTAGAAGGAGAGACCCAGTACTTC
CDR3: CASSLSSRLEGETQYF

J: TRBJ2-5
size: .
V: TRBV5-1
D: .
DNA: TGCGCCAGCAGCTCCCGACTAGATGATGGGACCCAGTACTTC
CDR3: CASSSRLDDGTQYF

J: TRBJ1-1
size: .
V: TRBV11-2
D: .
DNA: TGTGCCAGCAGCTTCACAAGGCAGGCGAACACTGAAGCTTTCTTT
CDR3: CASSFTRQANTEAFF

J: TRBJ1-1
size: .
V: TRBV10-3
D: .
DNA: TGTGCCATCAGTGACCACATGGGGGTCTCTGAAGCTTTCTTT
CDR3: CAISDHMGVSEAFF

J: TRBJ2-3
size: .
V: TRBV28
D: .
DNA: TGTGCCAGCAGTTCCCCATCTTGGGGGAAAGGGACAGATACGCAGTATTTT
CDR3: CASSSPSWGKGTDTQYF

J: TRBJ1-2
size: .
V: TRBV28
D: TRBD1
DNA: TGTGCCAGCACAACAGGGGCTGAAAATGGCTACACCTTC
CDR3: CASTTGAENGYTF

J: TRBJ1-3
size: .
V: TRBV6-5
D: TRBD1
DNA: TGTGCCAGTGGGACAGGGGGCTCTGGAAACACCATATATTTT
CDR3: CASGTGGSGNTIYF

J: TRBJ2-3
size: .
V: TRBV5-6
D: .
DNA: TGTGCCAGCAGCTTCACAGGGACAGATACGCAGTATTTT
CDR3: CASSFTGTDTQYF